By share, the clone carrying this T cell receptor beta chain ranks as large. The antigen is unknown. Generated by immunoSEQ multiplex PCR, the TCRdb table keeps only in-frame clones and is missing some. This table has some 5,800 clones, 50% to 70% appearing once. Comparators were a few non-transplant cancer patients without known GI disease. This sample was taken from a study of tissue T cells after allogeneic stem cell transplantation. Notes on the study in general: Across patients, clones rarely overlapped, yet motif clusters were shared tissue-specifically. In patients and mice, blood and spleen missed much of tissue repertoire.

This CDR3 spans 14 amino acids. Germline assignment: CDR1 SEHNR and CDR2 FQNEAQ (reference sequence). Trimming pared 0 bases from V and 2 bases from J, leaving 7 bases between. The chain employs TRBV7-9 and TRBJ2-5; tentatively, D is TRBD2 (6 bases). The specimen comprised tissue from the jejunum, sampled at autopsy. The receptor comes from a male donor aged 60 or older with lung cancer. CDR3 coding DNA: TGTGCCAGCAGCTTAGCGAGCGGGCAAGAGACCCAGTACTTC. This sequence encodes CASSLASGQETQYF. Full variable domain (rest looked up from reference TRBV7-9 and TRBJ2-5): DTGVSQNPRHKITKRGQNVTFRCDPISEHNRLYWYRQTLGQGPEFLTYFQNEAQLEKSRLLSDRFSAERPKGSFSTLEIQRTEQGDSAMYLCASSLASGQETQYFGPGTRLLVL.